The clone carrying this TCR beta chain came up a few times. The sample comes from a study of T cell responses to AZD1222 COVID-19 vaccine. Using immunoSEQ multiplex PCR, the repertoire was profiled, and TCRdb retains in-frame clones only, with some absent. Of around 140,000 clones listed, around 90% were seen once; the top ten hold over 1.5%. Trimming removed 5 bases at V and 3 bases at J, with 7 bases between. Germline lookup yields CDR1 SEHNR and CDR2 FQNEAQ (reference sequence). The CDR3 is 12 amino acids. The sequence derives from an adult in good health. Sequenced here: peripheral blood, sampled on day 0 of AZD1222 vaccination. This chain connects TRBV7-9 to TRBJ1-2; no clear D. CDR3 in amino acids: CASSGVDYGYTF. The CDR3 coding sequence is TGTGCCAGCAGCGGCGTAGACTATGGCTACACCTTC. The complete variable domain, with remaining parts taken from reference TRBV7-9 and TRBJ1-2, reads DTGVSQNPRHKITKRGQNVTFRCDPISEHNRLYWYRQTLGQGPEFLTYFQNEAQLEKSRLLSDRFSAERPKGSFSTLEIQRTEQGDSAMYLCASSGVDYGYTFGSGTRLTVV.